This paragraph reports one TCR beta chain. Its target is unknown. Time point meaning: recipient sample about 28 days before transplant, after cytoreduction. These data originate in a study of T cell clonotyping in hematopoietic cell transplantation. Across the study: Recipients' pretransplant samples followed cytoreduction. General study results and limits: Broader posttransplant TCR repertoire diversity was predicted by graft donor and pretransplant recipient Inverse Simpson Index values.

V lost 4 bases and J lost 0, with 17 bases in between. Germline V gene data show CDR1 as SGHRS and CDR2 as YFSETQ. This CDR3 is 16 amino acids long. Libraries were prepared by immunoSEQ multiplex PCR; TCRdb keeps only in-frame clonotypes and omits some of them. The sample consists of more than 70,000 clones, almost 97% of them appearing once. The TCR was taken from a woman aged 45-65 years with acute myeloid leukemia. Some clones in this sample may be carry-over from other donors' samples. The material was peripheral blood mononuclear cells, obtained before stem cell transplant. This chain joins TRBV5-1 and TRBJ2-7; D could derive from TRBD1 or TRBD2 (5 bases each). CDR3 sequence: CASSRTGTESSYEQYF. CDR3 bases: TGCGCCAGCAGCAGGACCGGGACGGAGAGCTCCTACGAGCAGTACTTC.